This T cell receptor beta chain was recorded in a study of blood T cell repertoires in COVID-19. This clone was seen a single time. Germline CDR1 reads SGHAT; CDR2 reads FQDESV (reference sequence). The CDR3 contains 14 residues. V shed 4 bases and J 4 bases; nucleotides not matched to a gene: 1. All recovered Cohort 3 donors got two negative PCRs, got clearance, or saw symptom resolution. TCRdb keeps only in-frame clones here, not all; method: immunoSEQ multiplex PCR. This sample has 250,000 to 350,000 clones, with around 90% found just once. The sequenced material came from PBMCs or T cells enriched from blood (not recorded which). The chain combines TRBV11-1 with TRBJ2-3; 11 bases are a match to TRBD2. This receptor was obtained from a woman in her 50s who had recovered from COVID-19. The CDR3 reads CASSSGLAADTQYF. The CDR3 region has the DNA TGTGCCAGCAGCTCGGGACTAGCGGCAGATACGCAGTATTTT. Combining the CDR3 with reference TRBV11-1 and TRBJ2-3 gives the whole variable domain EAEVAQSPRYKITEKSQAVAFWCDPISGHATLYWYRQILGQGPELLVQFQDESVVDDSQLPKDRFSAERLKGVDSTLKIQPAELGDSAMYLCASSSGLAADTQYFGPGTRLTVL.